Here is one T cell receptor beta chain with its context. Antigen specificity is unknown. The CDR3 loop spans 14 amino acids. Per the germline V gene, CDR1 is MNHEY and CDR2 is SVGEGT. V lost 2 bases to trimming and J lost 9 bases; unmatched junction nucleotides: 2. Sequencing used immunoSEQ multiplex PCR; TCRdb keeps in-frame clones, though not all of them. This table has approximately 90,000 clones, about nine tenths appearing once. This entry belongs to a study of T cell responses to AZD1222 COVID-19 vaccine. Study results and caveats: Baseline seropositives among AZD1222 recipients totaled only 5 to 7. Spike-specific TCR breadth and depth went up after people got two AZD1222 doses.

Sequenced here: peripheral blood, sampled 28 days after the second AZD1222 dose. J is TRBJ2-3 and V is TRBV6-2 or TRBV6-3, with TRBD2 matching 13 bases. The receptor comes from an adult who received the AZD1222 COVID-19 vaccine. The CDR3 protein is CASSYTSGGGTQYF. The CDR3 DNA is TGTGCCAGCAGTTACACTAGCGGGGGGGGAACGCAGTATTTT.